These T cell receptor beta chains were read from a single sample in a study of T cells in Graves' hyperthyroidism and ophthalmopathy. TCRdb re-derived calls from the multiplex PCR reads in MiXCR, one entry per CDR3 protein. The sample holds 500,000 or so distinct CDR3 sequences, more than 15% seen once. The source material was blood. The receptors were sampled from a woman aged 18-35 years with Graves' ophthalmopathy. Each CDR3 is given with its conserved first and last residue. D genes are given only for firm matches. A row's size may be missing; if present it is once, few, many or a size class.

V: TRBV6-2/TRBV6-3; J: TRBJ2-3; D: TRBD2; size: few; DNA: TGTGCCAGCAGTTACGGGACTAGCGGGAGAACAGATACGCAGTATTTT; CDR3: CASSYGTSGRTDTQYF
V: TRBV30; J: TRBJ2-7; D: TRBD1; size: -; DNA: TGTGCCTGGAGTCCTAGGCCGGGACAGGTTTCCTGGGGGCAGTACTTC; CDR3: CAWSPRPGQVSWGQYF
V: TRBV5-1; J: TRBJ2-2; D: -; size: many; DNA: TGCGCCAGCAGCTGGAGGGGGCAGGACACCGGGGAGCTGTTTTTT; CDR3: CASSWRGQDTGELFF
V: TRBV25-1; J: TRBJ2-7; D: -; size: few; DNA: TGTGCCAGCAGTGGAAATTCCCGCCGGAGGGTCTGGTGCAACGAGCAGTACTTC; CDR3: CASSGNSRRRVWCNEQYF
V: TRBV15; J: TRBJ1-2; D: -; size: many; DNA: TGTGCCACCAGCAGAGATGGAGTGGCTGAGGGCCACACCTTC; CDR3: CATSRDGVAEGHTF
V: TRBV19; J: TRBJ1-5; D: TRBD1; size: -; DNA: TGTGCCAGTAGTCCCCGGGACAGCGTGAATCAGCCCCAGCATTTT; CDR3: CASSPRDSVNQPQHF
V: TRBV3-1; J: TRBJ1-3; D: -; size: few; DNA: TGTGCCAGCAGCCCTGGCAACCGAAACACCATATATTTT; CDR3: CASSPGNRNTIYF
V: TRBV7-2; J: TRBJ2-5; D: TRBD2; size: many; DNA: TGTGCCAGCAGCCGCAATAGTCCGGGACTAGCGGGAGGGGAGACCCAGTACTTC; CDR3: CASSRNSPGLAGGETQYF
V: TRBV11-2; J: TRBJ1-2; D: -; size: many; DNA: TGTGCCAGCTCCCTAGATTACCCCGGTGGAGGCTACACCTTC; CDR3: CASSLDYPGGGYTF
V: TRBV12-3/TRBV12-4; J: TRBJ1-6; D: -; size: few; DNA: TGTGCCAGCAGTTTAAGACAGTCCGATAATTCACCCCTCCACTTT; CDR3: CASSLRQSDNSPLHF
V: TRBV13; J: TRBJ2-7; D: TRBD2; size: -; DNA: TGTGCCAGCAGCCCCCCGACTAGCGGGCCCGAGCAGTACTTC; CDR3: CASSPPTSGPEQYF
V: TRBV13; J: TRBJ2-7; D: TRBD2; size: -; DNA: TGTGCCAGCAGCTCGCGGACTAGCGGGAGTCATTCGGAGCAGTACTTC; CDR3: CASSSRTSGSHSEQYF
V: TRBV19; J: TRBJ2-1; D: TRBD2; size: -; DNA: TGTGCCAGTAGTAGAGGACTAGAAGTCCGTAATGAGCAGTTCTTC; CDR3: CASSRGLEVRNEQFF
V: TRBV11-2; J: TRBJ2-5; D: -; size: many; DNA: TGTGCCAGCAGCTTATTAGCTGGGCCTCCCGGGAAGGAGACCCAGTACTTC; CDR3: CASSLLAGPPGKETQYF
V: TRBV29-1; J: TRBJ2-7; D: -; size: many; DNA: TGCAGCGTTGTACCTCGAGGTTCCTACGAGCAGTACTTC; CDR3: CSVVPRGSYEQYF
V: TRBV13; J: TRBJ2-1; D: -; size: -; DNA: TGTGCCAGCAGCTTAGAGGCTGGAGTCTCCTACAATGGGCAGTTCTTC; CDR3: CASSLEAGVSYNGQFF
V: TRBV13; J: TRBJ1-1; D: -; size: many; DNA: TGTGCCAGCAGCCCAGGACAATCCTCCACTGAAGCTTTCTTT; CDR3: CASSPGQSSTEAFF
V: TRBV5-5; J: TRBJ2-7; D: TRBD2; size: many; DNA: TGTGCCAGCAGCTTGTCCCAGCTAGCGGGAGTCTACGAGCAGTACTTC; CDR3: CASSLSQLAGVYEQYF
V: TRBV3-1; J: TRBJ2-7; D: TRBD2; size: many; DNA: TGTGCCAGCAGCCAACCTAGCGGGGGGAGGTACGAGCAGTACTTC; CDR3: CASSQPSGGRYEQYF
V: TRBV12-3/TRBV12-4; J: TRBJ1-5; D: -; size: many; DNA: TGTGCCAGCAGTTTAGATGGGGTCAATCAGCCCCAGCATTTT; CDR3: CASSLDGVNQPQHF
V: TRBV28; J: TRBJ1-6; D: TRBD1; size: many; DNA: TGTGCCAGCACCTCCGGGACAGTAAATTCACCCCTCCACTTT; CDR3: CASTSGTVNSPLHF
V: TRBV7-9; J: TRBJ1-2; D: -; size: few; DNA: TGTGCCAGCAGCTTAGAAGGTGGGGCTTGGTATGGCTACACCTTC; CDR3: CASSLEGGAWYGYTF
V: TRBV20-1; J: TRBJ2-3; D: TRBD2; size: many; DNA: TGCAGTTCTCCGCGGGTAATAGCGGGAACAGATACGCAGTATTTT; CDR3: CSSPRVIAGTDTQYF
V: TRBV19; J: TRBJ2-1; D: -; size: few; DNA: TGTGCCAGTAGTATAGCGGGAGTTGAGAACAATGAGCAGTTCTTC; CDR3: CASSIAGVENNEQFF
V: TRBV6-2/TRBV6-3; J: TRBJ2-2; D: -; size: many; DNA: TGTGCCAGCAGTTACGGGGCCACCGGGGAGCTGTTTTTT; CDR3: CASSYGATGELFF
V: TRBV4-3; J: TRBJ2-1; D: -; size: many; DNA: TGCGCCAGCAGCCAAGATTCACAGACGTACAATGAGCAGTTCTTC; CDR3: CASSQDSQTYNEQFF
V: TRBV6-4; J: TRBJ1-2; D: -; size: few; DNA: TGTGCCAGAAGCGGGGCAGAGGATGATTATGGCTACACCTTC; CDR3: CARSGAEDDYGYTF
V: TRBV20-1; J: TRBJ2-3; D: -; size: -; DNA: TGCAGTGCTATAACACGGCGCACAGATACGCAGTATTTT; CDR3: CSAITRRTDTQYF
V: TRBV3-1; J: TRBJ2-3; D: TRBD2; size: -; DNA: TGTGCCAGCAGCCAAGTGGGGCTAGCGGAGGGCACAGATACGCAGTATTTT; CDR3: CASSQVGLAEGTDTQYF
V: TRBV7-6; J: TRBJ1-5; D: -; size: -; DNA: TGTGCCAGCAGCTTAGGTGTGGGGGGTCTCAATCAGCCCCAGCATTTT; CDR3: CASSLGVGGLNQPQHF
V: TRBV28; J: TRBJ1-5; D: -; size: many; DNA: TGTGCCAGCACCGCCGGCGGGCACTACAATCAGCCCCAGCATTTT; CDR3: CASTAGGHYNQPQHF
V: TRBV11-2; J: TRBJ1-2; D: -; size: many; DNA: TGTGCCAGCAGCCGGTTAGGGACGGCCTACGGCTACACCTTC; CDR3: CASSRLGTAYGYTF
V: TRBV6-8; J: TRBJ2-1; D: -; size: many; DNA: TGTGCCAGCCCTCGGAGGGATGAGCAGTTCTTC; CDR3: CASPRRDEQFF
V: TRBV6-1; J: TRBJ2-7; D: TRBD1; size: -; DNA: TGTGCCAGCACTAGGACAGGGGGCTCCGAGCAGTACTTC; CDR3: CASTRTGGSEQYF
V: TRBV18; J: TRBJ2-1; D: TRBD1; size: many; DNA: TGTGCCAGCTCCCAAAGACAGGGGGGGGTGAACAATGAGCAGTTCTTC; CDR3: CASSQRQGGVNNEQFF
V: TRBV20-1; J: TRBJ2-3; D: -; size: -; DNA: TGCAGTGCTACCCCCCGGCAGGGCAGGACCCCAATTCCATATACGCAGTATTTT; CDR3: CSATPRQGRTPIPYTQYF
V: TRBV5-4; J: TRBJ2-3; D: -; size: -; DNA: TGTGCCAGCAGCACCGTCGGCGGGAGCACAGATACGCAGTATTTT; CDR3: CASSTVGGSTDTQYF
V: TRBV28; J: TRBJ1-1; D: TRBD1; size: many; DNA: TGTGCCAGCAGACCACCGGGACAGGTGAACACTGAAGCTTTCTTT; CDR3: CASRPPGQVNTEAFF
V: TRBV11-2; J: TRBJ2-7; D: TRBD2; size: few; DNA: TGTGCCAGCAGCCCTATCCGGACTAGCGGGAGGGGTTACGAGCAGTACTTC; CDR3: CASSPIRTSGRGYEQYF
V: TRBV6-4; J: TRBJ1-1; D: -; size: -; DNA: TGTGCCAGCAGTGACTTTCAGGGGAGCACTGAAGCTTTCTTT; CDR3: CASSDFQGSTEAFF
V: TRBV6-1; J: TRBJ2-7; D: TRBD1; size: many; DNA: TGTGCCAGCAAATCTGGGACAGGAACCTCCTACGAGCAGTACTTC; CDR3: CASKSGTGTSYEQYF
V: TRBV4-3; J: TRBJ1-6; D: -; size: -; DNA: TGCGCCAGCAGCCAGGGGGGGGCGGGTTCACCCCTCCACTTT; CDR3: CASSQGGAGSPLHF
V: TRBV6-1; J: TRBJ1-5; D: TRBD1; size: few; DNA: TGTGCCAGCAATTCCAAGGACAGGGGCAATCAGCCCCAGCATTTT; CDR3: CASNSKDRGNQPQHF
V: TRBV27; J: TRBJ2-3; D: TRBD2; size: many; DNA: TGTGCCAGCAGTACTTACGGACTAGCGGGAGACACAGATACGCAGTATTTT; CDR3: CASSTYGLAGDTDTQYF
V: TRBV5-1; J: TRBJ1-1; D: -; size: many; DNA: TGCGCCAGCAGCTTGGACATCAACACTGAAGCTTTCTTT; CDR3: CASSLDINTEAFF
V: TRBV20-1; J: TRBJ2-3; D: -; size: many; DNA: TGCAGTGCTAGGGATCGGGGGGCCGCGTCTTGGACAGATACGCAGTATTTT; CDR3: CSARDRGAASWTDTQYF
V: TRBV28; J: TRBJ1-1; D: -; size: -; DNA: TGTGCCAGCAGTTTTCAGTTGGAGTCGGGGGGGTCTGCGAACACTGAAGCTTTCTTT; CDR3: CASSFQLESGGSANTEAFF
V: TRBV3-1; J: TRBJ1-5; D: -; size: many; DNA: TGTGCCAGCAGCCAAGACCGGGCCACACATCAGCCCCAGCATTTT; CDR3: CASSQDRATHQPQHF
V: TRBV5-1; J: TRBJ2-7; D: TRBD1; size: many; DNA: TGCGCCAGCAGCTCGGCTGGAGGGACAGGGACCGAGCAGTACTTC; CDR3: CASSSAGGTGTEQYF
V: TRBV13; J: TRBJ1-2; D: -; size: -; DNA: TGTGCCAGCAGCCCAACCCCGCGAAACACTAACTATGGCTACACCTTC; CDR3: CASSPTPRNTNYGYTF